The rows below give T cell receptor beta chains drawn from one sample of a study of immune aging and cytomegalovirus after organ transplant. Using its own MiXCR run on the single-cell sequencing reads, TCRdb lists one record per CDR3 protein. The table shows roughly 20,000 distinct CDR3 sequences, with approximately 40% occurring only once. Their target antigens are unknown. Specimen: CMV peptide-activated CD4+ and CD8+ T cells sorted from blood, collected at five time points, pooled. The origin of the receptors is a female donor who had a heart transplant and CMV viremia. Each CDR3 is given with its conserved first and last residue. The D gene is left open where the match is weak. Size tells how often a clone was seen (once, few, many) or the class of an expanded clone, and some rows leave it out.

CDR3 DNA | CDR3 protein | clone size | D gene | J gene | V gene
TGTGCCAGCAGTTTGTCGGCGGGAGGGAATGAGCAGTTCTTC | CASSLSAGGNEQFF | medium-sized | TRBD2 | TRBJ2-1 | TRBV12-3/TRBV12-4
TGTGCCAGCAGAGATGGACGGGGGGACCGAGGGGATGAGCAGTTCTTC | CASRDGRGDRGDEQFF | few | TRBD2 | TRBJ2-1 | TRBV7-3
TGTGCCTGGACCTCTGAGGCAGAGAACACCGGGGAGCTGTTTTTT | CAWTSEAENTGELFF | few | . | TRBJ2-2 | TRBV30
TGTGCCAGCAGTAGGGACTATACGCAGTATTTT | CASSRDYTQYF | few | . | TRBJ2-3 | TRBV25-1
TGCAGTGCTCGACAGGGAGTGAACGCTGAAGCTTTCTTC | CSARQGVNAEAFF | . | TRBD1 | TRBJ1-1 | TRBV20-1
TGTGCCAGCAGTGGGACTTTCTACAACTCCTACAATGAGCAGTTCTTC | CASSGTFYNSYNEQFF | few | . | TRBJ2-1 | TRBV2
TGTGCCAGCAGCGCGGGGGAGGGCACTCAGCCCCAGCATTTT | CASSAGEGTQPQHF | many | . | TRBJ1-5 | TRBV9
TGTGCCAGCAGCCAAGATTGGAGGGAGGTGGGAGATACGCAGTATTTT | CASSQDWREVGDTQYF | medium-sized | . | TRBJ2-3 | TRBV4-2
TGTGCCAGCCAGCGGGAGAGGGGGAATGAGCAGTTCTTC | CASQRERGNEQFF | many | TRBD2 | TRBJ2-1 | TRBV2
TGTGCCAGCAGCCCTAACAGGGGTGCGGGCTACACCTTC | CASSPNRGAGYTF | . | TRBD1 | TRBJ1-2 | TRBV7-9
TGTGCCAGCAGTGTGGGCGGGAGGGCTAGTACGCAGTATTTT | CASSVGGRASTQYF | medium-sized | TRBD2 | TRBJ2-3 | TRBV12-3/TRBV12-4
TGCGCCAGCAGCCTGGGGGGCCAAAACGAGGATGGCTACACCTTC | CASSLGGQNEDGYTF | few | . | TRBJ1-2 | TRBV5-1
TGTGCCAGCTCACGCTCGACTCTGGATGGAAAACTGTTTTTT | CASSRSTLDGKLFF | . | . | TRBJ1-4 | TRBV18
TGTGCCAGCAGTCGGGGGATCGTGCACACTGAAGCTTTCTTT | CASSRGIVHTEAFF | . | . | TRBJ1-1 | TRBV12-3/TRBV12-4
TGCGCCAGCAGCTCCGGGACTAGCGGGAGGGCCTTTTCCGAGACCCAGTACTTC | CASSSGTSGRAFSETQYF | many | TRBD2 | TRBJ2-5 | TRBV5-1
TGCAGTGCCTATAATTCGGACGGGGAAGGAAACACCATATATTTT | CSAYNSDGEGNTIYF | few | . | TRBJ1-3 | TRBV20-1
TGTGCCAGCAGTTTCAAGATTGAAGCTTTCTTT | CASSFKIEAFF | . | . | TRBJ1-1 | TRBV2
TGTGCCAGCGGTTCGCTTCTAGCTACCTACGAGCAGTACTTC | CASGSLLATYEQYF | . | . | TRBJ2-7 | TRBV27